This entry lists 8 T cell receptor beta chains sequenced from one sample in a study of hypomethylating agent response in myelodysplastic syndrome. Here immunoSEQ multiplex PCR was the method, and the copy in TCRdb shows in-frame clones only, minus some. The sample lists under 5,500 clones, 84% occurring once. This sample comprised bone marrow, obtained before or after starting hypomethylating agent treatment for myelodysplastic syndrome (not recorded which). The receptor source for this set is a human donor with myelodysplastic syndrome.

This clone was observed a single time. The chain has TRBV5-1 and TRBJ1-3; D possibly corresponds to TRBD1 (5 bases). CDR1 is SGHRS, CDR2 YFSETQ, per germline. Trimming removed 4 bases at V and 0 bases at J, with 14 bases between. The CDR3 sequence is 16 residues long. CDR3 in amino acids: CASSPDMHVSGNTIYF. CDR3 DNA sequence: TGCGCCAGCAGCCCGGACATGCATGTCTCTGGAAACACCATATATTTT.

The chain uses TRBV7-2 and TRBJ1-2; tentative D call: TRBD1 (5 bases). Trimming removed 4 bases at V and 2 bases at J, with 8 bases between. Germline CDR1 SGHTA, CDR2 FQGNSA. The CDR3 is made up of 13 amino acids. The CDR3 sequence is CASSSGGNYGYTF. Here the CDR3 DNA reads TGTGCCAGCAGCTCGGGGGGAAACTATGGCTACACCTTC.

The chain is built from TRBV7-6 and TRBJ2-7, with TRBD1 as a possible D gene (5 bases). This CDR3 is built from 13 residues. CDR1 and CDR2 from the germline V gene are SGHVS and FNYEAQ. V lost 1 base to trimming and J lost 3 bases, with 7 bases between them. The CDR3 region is CASSLGQIYEQYF. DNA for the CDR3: TGTGCCAGCAGCTTAGGACAGATCTACGAGCAGTACTTC.

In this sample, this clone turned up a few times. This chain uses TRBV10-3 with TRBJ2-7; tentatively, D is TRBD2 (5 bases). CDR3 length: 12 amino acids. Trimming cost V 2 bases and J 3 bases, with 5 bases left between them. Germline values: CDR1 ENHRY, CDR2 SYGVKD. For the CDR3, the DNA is TGTGCCATCAGTGAGAGCGGCTACGAGCAGTACGTC. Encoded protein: CAISESGYEQYV.

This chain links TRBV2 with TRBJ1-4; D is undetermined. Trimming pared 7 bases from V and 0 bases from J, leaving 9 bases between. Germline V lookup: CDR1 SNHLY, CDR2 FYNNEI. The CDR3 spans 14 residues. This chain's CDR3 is CASTRSTTNEKLFF. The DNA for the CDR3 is TGTGCCAGCACCCGATCCACAACTAATGAAAAACTGTTTTTT.

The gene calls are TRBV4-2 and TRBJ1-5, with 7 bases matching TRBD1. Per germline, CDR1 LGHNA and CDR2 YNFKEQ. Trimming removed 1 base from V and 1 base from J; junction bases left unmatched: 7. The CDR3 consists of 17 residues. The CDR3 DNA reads TGTGCCAGCAGCCAAGGCCGACAGGGATTCAGCAATCAGCCCCAGCATTTT. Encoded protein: CASSQGRQGFSNQPQHF.

The CDR3 bases are TGTGCCAGCAGCTTAGGCCCGGTTGACTACGAGCAGTACTTC. Protein sequence: CASSLGPVDYEQYF. This chain connects TRBV7-9 to TRBJ2-7, with D unresolved. Germline CDR1 is SEHNR and CDR2 is FQNEAQ (reference sequence). V was cut by 1 base and J by 3 bases, with 10 bases left in between. The length of the CDR3 is 14 residues.

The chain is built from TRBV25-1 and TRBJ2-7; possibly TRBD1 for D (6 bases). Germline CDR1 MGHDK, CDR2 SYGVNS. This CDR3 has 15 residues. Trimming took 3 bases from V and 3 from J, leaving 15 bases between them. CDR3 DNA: TGTGCCAGCAGTGATTTTCGGACAGATCTCTACGAGCAGTACTTC. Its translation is CASSDFRTDLYEQYF.